Each of the 30 T cell receptor beta chains below was sequenced from the same sample in a study of CXCR3-negative and CXCR3-positive naive CD8 T cells. General study findings and limits: Higher TRB CDR3 hydrophobicity marked CXCR3-positive naive cells relative to CXCR3-negative naive cells.

UMI labels and 5' RACE were used to prepare the TRB cDNA libraries. With the 5' RACE reads reprocessed, TCRdb shows one record per CDR3 protein and no DNA. This listing includes 150,000 to 160,000 distinct CDR3 sequences. The antigens these receptors bind are not known. The sample comprised naive CXCR3+ CD8+ T cells from blood. Subset denoted: CD45RO-CCR7+CD27+CD95- naive CD8+ T cells expressing CXCR3 (TNR3+). The receptors here all came from a human donor in good health. Some clones in this sample may be carry-over from other donors' samples.

This chain joins TRBV7-6 and TRBJ2-1. The germline V gene encodes CDR1 SGHVS and CDR2 FNYEAQ. The CDR3 is made up of 13 amino acids. The CDR3 loop reads CASSLGPSDEQFF.

The V and J genes are TRBV7-6 and TRBJ2-1; TCRdb indicates TRBD2, and absent DNA this call remains unverified. This CDR3 spans 13 amino acids. Germline-derived CDR1 and CDR2 are SGHVS and FNYEAQ. The CDR3 is CASSARLADEQFF.

This chain uses TRBV28 with TRBJ1-1; TCRdb gives TRBD1 as the D gene, but with no DNA this cannot be confirmed. The germline CDR1 and CDR2 sequences are MDHEN and SYDVKM. The CDR3 totals 15 residues. The CDR3 sequence: CASSLTQGPYTEAFF. The whole variable domain, filled in from reference TRBV28 and TRBJ1-1, reads DVKVTQSSRYLVKRTGEKVFLECVQDMDHENMFWYRQDPGLGLRLIYFSYDVKMKEKGDIPEGYSVSREKKERFSLILESASTNQTSMYLCASSLTQGPYTEAFFGQGTRLTVV.

This chain uses TRBV7-2 with TRBJ2-3; without DNA, the TCRdb call of TRBD2 cannot be checked. The germline gives CDR1 SGHTA, CDR2 FQGNSA. CDR3 length: 15 residues. The chain's CDR3 is CASSLSGGALYTQYF.

This chain joins TRBV6-5 and TRBJ1-1; TCRdb returns TRBD1, unconfirmable since there is no DNA. Germline CDR1 is MNHEY and CDR2 is SVGAGI. This CDR3 is 14 amino acids long. This CDR3 is CASSYGTENTEAFF.

V is TRBV12-3 or TRBV12-4 and J is TRBJ2-5; TCRdb proposes TRBD1, but this gene call is untestable without DNA. The CDR3 runs to 13 residues. The CDR3 sequence is CANGDRGQETQYF.

The rearrangement joins TRBV7-2 to TRBJ2-2; TCRdb picks TRBD2, but there is no DNA to check that call. The CDR3 is 16 residues long. Per germline, CDR1 SGHTA and CDR2 FQGNSA. CDR3 sequence: CASSSLAGVDTGELFF.

The chain is built from TRBV7-9 and TRBJ2-1; as DNA is missing, the TRBD1 call by TCRdb cannot be tested. Germline V gives CDR1 SEHNR, CDR2 FQNEAQ (reference sequence). CDR3 length equals 13 residues. The CDR3 loop is CASRSTGYNEQFF.

This chain links TRBV20-1 with TRBJ2-7; the TCRdb D gene call, TRBD2, has no DNA to confirm it. The germline V gene encodes CDR1 DFQATT and CDR2 SNEGSKA (reference sequence). CDR3 length: 17 amino acids. The chain's CDR3 is CSATRTSGKKANYEQYF.

The rearrangement joins TRBV12-3 or TRBV12-4 to TRBJ2-1; there is no DNA to check the TCRdb D call of TRBD1. The CDR3 spans 15 residues. Here the CDR3 reads CASTTTGTPGDEQFF.

The genes are TRBV7-9 and TRBJ2-1; there is no DNA to check the TCRdb D call of TRBD1. Germline lookup yields CDR1 SEHNR and CDR2 FQNEAQ (reference sequence). This CDR3 has 12 residues. CDR3 sequence reads: CASSFTGTEQFF.

The V call is TRBV29-1, the J call TRBJ1-2; the D call from TCRdb, TRBD1, cannot be confirmed without DNA. The CDR3 contains 15 residues. CDR1 and CDR2 (germline): SQVTM, ANQGSEA. CDR3 protein: CSVDARDRPPYGYTF.

V is TRBV20-1 and J is TRBJ2-1. The germline V gene encodes CDR1 DFQATT and CDR2 SNEGSKA (reference sequence). CDR3 length equals 16 residues. CDR3 sequence: CSARGLRSENGDEQFF.

The rearrangement links TRBV7-9 to TRBJ1-4. Germline values: CDR1 SEHNR, CDR2 FQNEAQ (reference sequence). The CDR3 sequence is 14 residues long. CDR3 in amino acids: CASGSYMAGEKLFF. The full variable domain, in which reference TRBV7-9 and TRBJ1-4 provide the parts outside the CDR3, is DTGVSQNPRHKITKRGQNVTFRCDPISEHNRLYWYRQTLGQGPEFLTYFQNEAQLEKSRLLSDRFSAERPKGSFSTLEIQRTEQGDSAMYLCASGSYMAGEKLFFGSGTQLSVL.

This chain uses TRBV10-3 with TRBJ2-3; the D call of TRBD2 rests on TCRdb alone, since no DNA is present to check it. CDR1 is ENHRY, CDR2 SYGVKD, per germline. The CDR3 is 17 amino acids. The CDR3 reads CAISGVGVPPGGDTQYF.

CDR3 amino acids: CASSSTGFTDTQYF. The chain carries TRBV12-3 or TRBV12-4 and TRBJ2-3; TCRdb proposes TRBD1, but this gene call is untestable without DNA. The CDR3 is 14 residues long.

The rearrangement joins TRBV20-1 to TRBJ2-5; absent DNA, TCRdb's TRBD2 call cannot be checked. The CDR3 is 14 amino acids. CDR1 DFQATT and CDR2 SNEGSKA come from the germline V gene (reference sequence). The CDR3 loop is CSSTSGSPTETQYF.

The chain is built from TRBV11-3 and TRBJ2-2. The CDR3 contains 12 residues. Germline CDR1 is SGHNT and CDR2 is YENEEA. The CDR3 region is CASSSDTGELFF.

The chain joins TRBV5-5 to TRBJ2-7. Per the germline V gene, CDR1 is SGHKS and CDR2 is YYEKEE (reference sequence). This CDR3 has 15 residues. The CDR3 spells CASSFSFGSTYEQYF.

V is TRBV11-2 and J is TRBJ2-5; the D call from TCRdb, TRBD2, cannot be confirmed without DNA. This CDR3 has 15 residues. Germline V gene sequence: CDR1 SGHAT, CDR2 FQNNGV. CDR3 amino acids: CASSLLAGGQETQYF.

The J gene is TRBJ1-3, the V gene TRBV14; the D call from TCRdb, TRBD1, cannot be confirmed without DNA. Germline V gene lookup returns CDR1 SGHDN and CDR2 FVKESK. This CDR3 is built from 16 residues. The CDR3 loop reads CASSQVGGASGNTIYF.

The chain is built from TRBV12-5 and TRBJ2-3; checking the TCRdb D call of TRBD1 is not possible without DNA. The CDR3 consists of 19 residues. Germline assignment: CDR1 LGHNT and CDR2 FRNRAP. The CDR3 loop is CASGPLGVRGGPSTDTQYF.

The chain has TRBV6-2 or TRBV6-3 and TRBJ1-2. This CDR3 region has 13 residues. Germline V lookup: CDR1 MNHEY, CDR2 SVGEGT. The CDR3 sequence is CASSYSEVDGYTF.

This chain connects TRBV28 to TRBJ2-7; TCRdb picks TRBD2, but there is no DNA to check that call. This CDR3 comprises 16 residues. In germline, CDR1 is MDHEN, CDR2 SYDVKM. CDR3 region: CASRPGGIAGVNEQYF.

This chain connects TRBV7-3 to TRBJ2-2. CDR1 and CDR2 from the germline V gene are SGHTA and FQGTGA. CDR3 length: 13 residues. CDR3 sequence: CASSHANTGELFF.

The chain recombines TRBV30 with TRBJ2-1. The germline V gene has CDR1 GTSNPN and CDR2 SVGIG (reference sequence). This CDR3 region has 12 residues. The CDR3 sequence is CAWSVLAAEQFF.

V is TRBV5-5 and J is TRBJ2-7; lacking DNA, the TRBD2 call made by TCRdb goes unchecked. The CDR3 is made up of 14 amino acids. From germline, CDR1 is SGHKS and CDR2 YYEKEE (reference sequence). The CDR3 loop reads CASSLEGLAGEQYF.

The chain has TRBV5-1 and TRBJ2-5; TCRdb outputs TRBD1, but without DNA this stays unchecked. Germline CDR1 is SGHRS and CDR2 is YFSETQ. CDR3 size: 14 residues. CDR3 amino acids: CASTYRAGGETQYF.

The genes are TRBV4-3 and TRBJ2-7. Per germline, CDR1 LGHNA and CDR2 YSLEER. The CDR3 is made up of 14 amino acids. The CDR3: CASSPRTGPYEQYF.

The chain recombines TRBV9 with TRBJ1-2; as DNA is missing, the TRBD1 call by TCRdb cannot be tested. The germline CDR1 and CDR2 sequences are SGDLS and YYNGEE. The CDR3 is made up of 14 amino acids. The CDR3 region is CASMGSQGFYGYTF.